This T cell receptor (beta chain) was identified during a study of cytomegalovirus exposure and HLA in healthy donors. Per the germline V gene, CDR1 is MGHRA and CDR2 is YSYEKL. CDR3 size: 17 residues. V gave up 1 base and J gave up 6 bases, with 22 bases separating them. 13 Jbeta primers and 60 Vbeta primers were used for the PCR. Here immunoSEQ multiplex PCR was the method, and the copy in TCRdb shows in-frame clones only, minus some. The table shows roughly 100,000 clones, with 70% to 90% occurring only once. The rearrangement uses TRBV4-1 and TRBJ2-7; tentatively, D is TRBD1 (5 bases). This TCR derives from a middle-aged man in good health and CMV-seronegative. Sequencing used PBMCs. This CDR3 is CASSQGGPGPMKSEQYF. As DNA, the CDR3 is TGCGCCAGCAGCCAAGGAGGCCCAGGGCCTATGAAGTCCGAGCAGTACTTC.